Listed here are 7 T cell receptor beta chains from one sample, sequenced in a study of blood T cells in healthy people across ages. A sample-barcoded 5' primer and a J-beta primer mix were used in a second PCR of roughly 7 to 12 cycles. TCRdb passed the 5' RACE reads through MiXCR, listing each CDR3 protein once. The sample has 1.8 million or so distinct CDR3 sequences, about two fifths seen once. Sequencing was performed on blood. The source is a human donor in good health.

CDR3 region: CASSQGRLAGGPIVHTQYF. In DNA form, the CDR3 reads TGCGCCAGCAGCCAAGGAAGACTAGCGGGGGGTCCTATAGTGCATACGCAGTATTTT. V usage is TRBV4-1 and J usage is TRBJ2-3; TRBD2 agrees at 13 bases. Germline values: CDR1 MGHRA, CDR2 YSYEKL. The ends lost 1 base at V and 7 bases at J; junction bases unmatched: 14. The CDR3 has 19 amino acids.

This clonotype was counted a few times. The CDR3 bases are TGTGCCAGCAGCTTACTTGTAGGGGTCGGGGCCAACGTCCTGACTTTC. It translates to CASSLLVGVGANVLTF. V and J are TRBV11-2 and TRBJ2-6; TRBD1 might be the D (5 bases). Germline V lookup: CDR1 SGHAT, CDR2 FQNNGV. The CDR3 has 16 amino acids. Trimming stripped 2 bases from V and 4 bases from J, with 12 bases between.

The chain links TRBV12-3 or TRBV12-4 to TRBJ2-1, with D possibly being TRBD2 (6 bases). The CDR3 sequence is 14 residues long. Trimming shortened V by 11 bases and J by 1 base, and 15 bases separated the two germline ends. CDR3 residues: CAGSREESYNEQFF. The CDR3 DNA follows: TGTGCCGGCTCCAGGGAGGAATCCTACAATGAGCAGTTCTTC.

A few counts support this clonotype. The chain couples TRBV20-1 to TRBJ2-7; TRBD2 aligns across 8 bases. This CDR3 is built from 17 residues. Germline assignment: CDR1 DFQATT and CDR2 SNEGSKA (reference sequence). V trimming: 0 bases; J trimming: 3 bases; junction bases outside the gene matches: 13. CDR3 nucleotide sequence: TGCAGTGCTAGAGATCTACTGCTAGCGGGTCATTACTACGAGCAGTACTTC. Protein product: CSARDLLLAGHYYEQYF.

J is TRBJ2-1 and V is TRBV29-1; D tentatively reads TRBD1 or TRBD2 (5 bases each). V was pared by 4 bases and J by 9 bases, with 16 bases between. CDR3 length equals 13 residues. Germline V gene sequence: CDR1 SQVTM, CDR2 ANQGSEA. CDR3 nucleotide sequence: TGCAGCGTTGGGGTGACAGTGAGGGGTGAGCAGTTCTTC. Translating gives CSVGVTVRGEQFF.

The chain uses TRBV29-1 and TRBJ1-2; D is possibly TRBD1 (5 bases). Germline loops: CDR1 SQVTM, CDR2 ANQGSEA. The CDR3 is made up of 13 amino acids. V gave up 7 bases and J gave up 5 bases, with 17 bases separating them. The CDR3 bases are TGCAGCGGGGGGATGGATCCGGGGTATGGCTACACCTTC. Its protein is CSGGMDPGYGYTF.

The chain has TRBV6-1 and TRBJ1-2; D is perhaps TRBD1 (6 bases). Per germline, CDR1 MNHNS and CDR2 SASEGT. Trimming stripped 1 base from V and 0 bases from J, with 9 bases between. This CDR3 region has 15 residues. This CDR3 reads CASSEGTVANYGYTF. CDR3 bases: TGTGCCAGCAGTGAAGGGACAGTAGCTAACTATGGCTACACCTTC.